This TCR beta chain is drawn from a study of T cells in Graves' hyperthyroidism and ophthalmopathy. The table lists this clonotype with many counts. What it binds is unknown. V lost 1 base and J 1 base, leaving 14 bases between the germline ends. This CDR3 is 16 amino acids long. Germline CDR1 and CDR2: SGHTA and FQGTGA. The study's findings and limits: Most clonotypes expanded in the thyroid (above 0.001) were also present in blood.

RNA transcripts were the template for amplifying TCR beta CDR3 regions. The TCR CDR3 first-round RT-PCR relied on the HTBI primer set. One entry per CDR3 protein, called by TCRdb with MiXCR from the multiplex PCR reads. The sample shows about 510,000 distinct CDR3 sequences, 35% to 50% of them seen only once. This receptor was taken from an adult woman with Graves' disease, either hyperthyroidism or ophthalmopathy (not recorded which). Sample: peripheral blood or thyroid tissue (not recorded which). The J gene is TRBJ2-7, the V gene TRBV7-3; D is possibly TRBD1 (6 bases). The CDR3 is CASSLSPEGGSYEQYF. CDR3 in DNA: TGTGCCAGCAGCTTAAGCCCCGAAGGGGGATCCTACGAGCAGTACTTC. The whole variable domain, filled in from reference TRBV7-3 and TRBJ2-7, reads GAGVSQTPSNKVTEKGKYVELRCDPISGHTALYWYRQSLGQGPEFLIYFQGTGAADDSGLPNDRFFAVRPEGSVSTLKIQRTERGDSAVYLCASSLSPEGGSYEQYFGPGTRLTVT.